Presented here are 26 T cell receptor beta chains from one specimen sequenced in a study of cytomegalovirus exposure and HLA in healthy donors. The method was immunoSEQ multiplex PCR; TCRdb's version includes in-frame clones alone and lacks a portion of them. The repertoire holds around 250,000 clones, around 91% seen once, with approximately 3.1% in the top ten. The sample comprised PBMCs. Receptors originate from a woman aged 30 to 39 in good health and CMV-seronegative.

The J gene is TRBJ2-4, the V gene TRBV29-1; D tentatively reads TRBD1 or TRBD2 (6 bases each). The CDR3 has 13 amino acids. V was clipped by 4 bases and J by 6 bases, with 13 bases between them. Per germline, CDR1 SQVTM and CDR2 ANQGSEA. The CDR3 is CSVGGGQRNIQYF. The CDR3, as DNA: TGCAGCGTTGGAGGGGGGCAGAGAAACATTCAGTACTTC. Full variable domain (outside the CDR3, taken from reference TRBV29-1 and TRBJ2-4): SAVISQKPSRDICQRGTSLTIQCQVDSQVTMMFWYRQQPGQSLTLIATANQGSEATYESGFVIDKFPISRPNLTFSTLTVSNMSPEDSSIYLCSVGGGQRNIQYFGAGTRLSVL.

The rearrangement links TRBV11-2 to TRBJ2-1; a possible D gene is TRBD1 (5 bases). The CDR3 runs to 15 residues. The germline V gene encodes CDR1 SGHAT and CDR2 FQNNGV. Trimming shortened V by 2 bases and J by 3 bases, and 11 bases separated the two germline ends. CDR3 nucleotides: TGTGCCAGCAGCTTACCAGGGAACCTCTACAATGAGCAGTTCTTC. This translates into CASSLPGNLYNEQFF.

The CDR3 spells CASSLMTGSSYEQYF. The CDR3 coding sequence is TGTGCCAGCAGCTTAATGACGGGAAGCTCCTACGAGCAGTACTTC. The chain has TRBV7-9 and TRBJ2-7, with D perhaps matching TRBD2 (5 bases). This CDR3 is 15 amino acids long. Looked up from germline, CDR1 is SEHNR and CDR2 is FQNEAQ (reference sequence). Trimming removed 2 bases from V and 0 bases from J, with 11 bases in between.

The rearrangement links TRBV5-6 to TRBJ1-3; D unclear. Looked up from germline, CDR1 is SGHDT and CDR2 is YYEEEE. The V end was cut by 4 bases, the J end by 3 bases, with 8 bases between. The CDR3 is made up of 13 amino acids. The CDR3 nucleotides are TGTGCCAGCAGCCGCGGCGGTGGAAACACCATATATTTT. Residues: CASSRGGGNTIYF.

J is TRBJ1-2 and V is TRBV4-2; a weak D match, TRBD1 (5 bases). This CDR3 has 15 residues. V was trimmed by 6 bases and J by 7 bases, leaving 21 bases between them. Germline CDR1 is LGHNA and CDR2 is YNFKEQ. The CDR3 nucleotides are TGTGCCAGCAGACTCGGGACTGCCTTAGACGTTGGCTACACCTTC. Translating gives CASRLGTALDVGYTF.

This clone is a singleton in its sample. The V and J genes are TRBV2 and TRBJ2-3, with 8 bases identical to TRBD1. J lost 2 bases, V lost 3 bases, and 1 base had no gene match. The CDR3 spans 14 residues. CDR1 is SNHLY, CDR2 FYNNEI, per germline. CDR3 nucleotides: TGTGCCAGCAGTGAGGACAGGGTCACAGATACGCAGTATTTT. Protein sequence: CASSEDRVTDTQYF.

This clone has a single count. The genes are TRBV11-2 and TRBJ1-2; D call uncertain. The CDR3 has 16 amino acids. Trimming cost V 0 bases and J 3 bases, with 14 bases left between them. Germline assignment: CDR1 SGHAT and CDR2 FQNNGV. Here the CDR3 reads CASSLEFGVKHYGYTF. As DNA, the CDR3 is TGTGCCAGCAGCTTAGAATTTGGGGTTAAACACTATGGCTACACCTTC.

This chain uses TRBV25-1 with TRBJ2-5, with D possibly TRBD2 on 5 matching bases. This CDR3 is 14 amino acids long. Germline assignment: CDR1 MGHDK and CDR2 SYGVNS. Between the trimmed V and J ends, which lost 2 bases and 5 bases, there was a span of 12 bases. The DNA for the CDR3 is TGTGCCAGCAGTGAAGGACTCGGCGGTGAGACCCAGTACTTC. Its protein product is CASSEGLGGETQYF.

V gene TRBV7-6 combines with J gene TRBJ1-1, with 7 bases identical to TRBD1. With V trimmed by 5 bases and J by 3 bases, 6 bases remained unmatched. In germline, CDR1 is SGHVS, CDR2 FNYEAQ. The CDR3 has 14 amino acids. The CDR3 DNA is TGTGCCAGCAGCCCCGGGACAGCCTACACTGAAGCTTTCTTT. Translation gives CASSPGTAYTEAFF.

This chain connects TRBV6-6 to TRBJ2-1; 8 bases match TRBD2. The CDR3 contains 16 residues. The germline V gene encodes CDR1 MNHNY and CDR2 SVGAGI (reference sequence). Trimming removed 6 bases from V and 7 bases from J; junction bases left unmatched: 14. The CDR3 is CASRSRGTRGTNEQFF. The CDR3 DNA reads TGTGCCAGCAGATCAAGAGGGACTAGGGGGACGAATGAGCAGTTCTTC.

This chain uses TRBV9 with TRBJ2-1, with 9 bases fitting TRBD2. There are 15 residues in the CDR3. In germline, CDR1 is SGDLS, CDR2 YYNGEE. V gave up 0 bases and J gave up 7 bases; unmatched junction bases: 5. CDR3: CASSVGAGGTNEQFF. The CDR3 DNA follows: TGTGCCAGCAGCGTAGGAGCGGGGGGTACTAATGAGCAGTTCTTC.

This clone was recorded a few times. The rearrangement uses TRBV7-6 and TRBJ2-7; D not certain. Germline V lookup: CDR1 SGHVS, CDR2 FNYEAQ. Deletions cut 3 bases from V and 5 bases from J, with 8 bases between. The CDR3 runs 12 residues. This CDR3 reads CASSLGQDEQYF. The CDR3 coding sequence is TGTGCCAGCAGCTTGGGCCAAGACGAGCAGTACTTC.

This clone was observed a few times. The genes are TRBV7-2 and TRBJ1-5; D not certain. V lost 5 bases, J lost 6 bases, and 11 bases lay in between. Germline V gives CDR1 SGHTA, CDR2 FQGNSA. This CDR3 is built from 13 residues. CDR3 coding DNA: TGTGCCAGCAGCGCGGACTTGTCTCAGCCCCAGCATTTT. Translation: CASSADLSQPQHF.

J is TRBJ2-5 and V is TRBV5-5; D ambiguous. This CDR3 comprises 12 residues. Per germline, CDR1 SGHKS and CDR2 YYEKEE (reference sequence). Deletions cut 4 bases from V and 4 bases from J, with 8 bases between. CDR3 coding DNA: TGTGCCAGCAGCCAAGCGTCAGAGACCCAGTACTTC. Its translation: CASSQASETQYF.

This chain links TRBV27 with TRBJ2-6; D possibly corresponds to TRBD2 (6 bases). Germline assignment: CDR1 MNHEY and CDR2 SMNVEV (reference sequence). V was clipped by 5 bases and J by 2 bases, with 13 bases between them. This CDR3 comprises 16 residues. The CDR3 bases are TGTGCCAGCAGTGCCCACGGGGGAACTGGGGCCAACGTCCTGACTTTC. Its protein is CASSAHGGTGANVLTF.

J is TRBJ2-7 and V is TRBV7-6, with 7 bases fitting TRBD1. The CDR3 contains 14 residues. CDR1 and CDR2 (germline): SGHVS, FNYEAQ. The junction had 6 bases not matched to a gene; V was cut back by 5 bases and J by 2 bases. The CDR3 is CASSPRTGTYEQYF. CDR3 in DNA: TGTGCCAGCAGCCCGCGGACAGGAACCTACGAGCAGTACTTC.

This clone is a singleton in its sample. The chain carries TRBV7-6 and TRBJ1-4; TRBD1 agrees at 12 bases. Germline CDR1 is SGHVS and CDR2 is FNYEAQ. The CDR3 covers 20 residues. V lost 5 bases, J lost 6 bases, and 19 bases stayed unmatched. The CDR3 region has the DNA TGTGCCAGCAGCCGAACACCCGGGACAGGGGGCGCGGGGGTGGATGAAAAACTGTTTTTT. This encodes CASSRTPGTGGAGVDEKLFF.

The chain joins TRBV15 to TRBJ1-3; no clear D gene. The V gene lost 4 bases and the J gene lost 2 bases, with 15 bases spanning the gap. CDR1 is LNHNV and CDR2 is YYDKDF in the germline V gene (reference sequence). The CDR3 loop spans 16 amino acids. The CDR3 region has the DNA TGTGCCACCAGCAAAGAGCAGGAGGTCGCTGGAAACACCATATATTTT. The encoded protein is CATSKEQEVAGNTIYF.

This clone showed up just once. The chain is built from TRBV6-4 and TRBJ2-3; D gene ambiguous. CDR1 and CDR2 (germline): MRHNA, SNTAGT. Trimming pared 0 bases from V and 1 base from J, leaving 8 bases between. The CDR3 is 15 amino acids. The CDR3 coding sequence is TGTGCCAGCAGTGACTCGTACGTCGGCACAGATACGCAGTATTTT. Translating it yields CASSDSYVGTDTQYF.

V is TRBV7-8 and J is TRBJ1-4; possible D gene TRBD1, 6 bases. The V end was cut by 5 bases, the J end by 7 bases, with 11 bases between. The CDR3 runs 13 residues. Germline loops: CDR1 SGHVS, CDR2 FQNEAQ. CDR3 coding DNA: TGTGCCAGCAGCCTGGACAGCCGTGAAAAACTGTTTTTT. This gives the protein CASSLDSREKLFF.

The count of this clone is one. This chain joins TRBV6-1 and TRBJ1-4; a weak D match, TRBD1 (5 bases). The CDR3 extends over 13 amino acids. Trimming pared 7 bases from V and 1 base from J, leaving 7 bases between. Germline V CDR1 and CDR2: MNHNS, SASEGT. The CDR3 bases are TGTGCCAGCATAGGGGAAACTAATGAAAAACTGTTTTTT. This encodes CASIGETNEKLFF.

The chain combines TRBV6-7 with TRBJ2-2, with 7 nucleotides matching TRBD1. TRBV6-7 qualifies as an ORF whose function is uncertain. The CDR3 runs to 12 residues. V lost 7 bases, J lost 7 bases, and 3 bases stayed unmatched. CDR3 residues: CASTGGVGELFF. The CDR3 coding sequence is TGTGCCAGCACAGGGGGAGTCGGGGAGCTGTTTTTT.

The chain employs TRBV27 and TRBJ2-3; TRBD1 might be the D (5 bases). The V end was cut by 2 bases, the J end by 5 bases, with 14 bases between. Germline V CDR1 and CDR2: MNHEY, SMNVEV (reference sequence). The CDR3 loop spans 15 amino acids. Here the CDR3 DNA reads TGTGCCAGCAGTTTAGCTGTGGGGCTTGGAGATACGCAGTATTTT. Its protein is CASSLAVGLGDTQYF.

The V call is TRBV5-6, the J call TRBJ2-3, with TRBD2 matching 8 bases. The CDR3 is made up of 15 amino acids. Germline lookup yields CDR1 SGHDT and CDR2 YYEEEE. The trim removed 4 bases at V and 0 bases at J, leaving 4 bases unmatched. CDR3 in DNA: TGTGCCAGCAGCCTCTCGGGAGGGAGCACAGATACGCAGTATTTT. Translated, it gives CASSLSGGSTDTQYF.

This sequence joins TRBV6-4 and TRBJ2-7, with D perhaps TRBD2 (6 bases). Trimming removed 0 bases at V and 3 bases at J, with 15 bases between. Germline values: CDR1 MRHNA, CDR2 SNTAGT. The CDR3 consists of 16 residues. The CDR3 bases are TGTGCCAGCAGTGACTCGAGGCTAGCGCTTCTCTACGAGCAGTACTTC. This sequence encodes CASSDSRLALLYEQYF.

V usage is TRBV29-1 and J usage is TRBJ2-1; D is uncertain. The CDR3 covers 14 residues. Between the trimmed V and J ends, which lost 2 bases and 6 bases, there was a span of 14 bases. Germline CDR1 and CDR2: SQVTM and ANQGSEA. CDR3 sequence reads: CSVELFSGLNEQFF. The DNA for the CDR3 is TGCAGCGTTGAACTTTTCTCGGGCCTCAATGAGCAGTTCTTC.